A single sample gave rise to the 20 T cell receptor beta chains below, sequenced in a study of human T cells and chemical hapten exposure. Time point indicated: patch test 1, 2 weeks after DPC sensitization. The treatment is: therapeutic diphenylcyclopropenone sensitization with weekly scalp DPC. TCRdb passed the RACE reads through MiXCR, listing each CDR3 protein once. In the table there are approximately 340,000 distinct CDR3 sequences, roughly 6.9% of which are singletons. This specimen consisted of whole blood, obtained in connection with sensitization to the hapten diphenylcyclopropenone (DPC). Source of these receptors: a young woman with alopecia areata. Some clones in this sample may be carry-over from other donors' samples.

This clonotype has ten or more counts. J is TRBJ2-5 and V is TRBV27; D is perhaps TRBD2 (5 bases). The CDR3 runs 14 residues. CDR1 MNHEY and CDR2 SMNVEV come from the germline V gene (reference sequence). Trimming took 2 bases from V and 4 from J, leaving 11 bases between them. The CDR3 sequence is CASSLRREGETQYF. The CDR3 DNA reads as TGTGCCAGCAGTTTAAGACGGGAAGGAGAGACCCAGTACTTC.

The chain recombines TRBV7-8 with TRBJ1-5; TRBD1 is a possible D gene (5 bases). V dropped 1 base and J dropped 0 bases, with 10 bases sitting between them. CDR3 length: 16 amino acids. Per germline, CDR1 SGHVS and CDR2 FQNEAQ. CDR3 coding DNA: TGTGCCAGCAGCTTAGGGAGACAGTTTAGCAATCAGCCCCAGCATTTT. It specifies CASSLGRQFSNQPQHF.

This rearrangement joins TRBV29-1 to TRBJ1-2; 7 nucleotides match TRBD1. V lost 6 bases, J lost 4 bases, and 8 bases stayed unmatched. The CDR3 length is 13 residues. Germline V gene data show CDR1 as SQVTM and CDR2 as ANQGSEA. The CDR3 region has the DNA TGCAGCGTAGACAGGGAAAACGGCTATGGCTACACCTTC. It specifies CSVDRENGYGYTF.

V usage is TRBV18 and J usage is TRBJ1-2; D uncertain. Trimming took 0 bases from V and 6 from J, leaving 11 bases between them. This CDR3 is built from 14 residues. Germline assignment: CDR1 KGHSH and CDR2 LQKENI. The CDR3 spells CASSPPQDRNGYTF. The CDR3 nucleotides are TGTGCCAGCTCACCACCGCAGGACCGGAATGGCTACACCTTC.

The table lists this clonotype with a few counts. J is TRBJ2-7 and V is TRBV12-3 or TRBV12-4, with 7 bases aligning to TRBD2. The V segment lost 6 bases and the J segment 5 bases; nucleotides outside the gene matches: 7. This CDR3 is built from 13 residues. CDR3 DNA: TGTGCCAGCAGGATTAGCGGGTCCGACGAGCAGTACTTC. Translated: CASRISGSDEQYF.

This clonotype was seen only a few times. V and J are TRBV6-5 and TRBJ2-5, with 11 nucleotides matching TRBD2. This CDR3 is 16 amino acids long. Per the germline V gene, CDR1 is MNHEY and CDR2 is SVGAGI. J gave up 2 bases and V 0 bases, and 2 bases lay outside the gene matches. The CDR3: CASSYSLAGGQETQYF. The DNA for the CDR3 is TGTGCCAGCAGTTACTCCCTAGCGGGGGGTCAAGAGACCCAGTACTTC.

This clonotype was observed many times. V gene TRBV28 combines with J gene TRBJ1-6; 8 bases map to TRBD1. This CDR3 contains 15 residues. V lost 5 bases, J lost 9 bases, and 9 bases stayed unmatched. The germline gives CDR1 MDHEN, CDR2 SYDVKM. CDR3 region: CASSPRQGWTSPLHF. CDR3 bases: TGTGCCAGCAGTCCCCGACAGGGGTGGACTTCACCCCTCCACTTT.

There are a few counts of this clonotype. The V gene is TRBV7-9, the J gene TRBJ2-3, with TRBD2 identical over 7 bases. V shed 5 bases, J shed 3 bases, and the junction held 14 bases outside the gene matches. The germline gives CDR1 SEHNR, CDR2 FQNEAQ (reference sequence). The CDR3 consists of 17 residues. This chain's CDR3 is CASSIGGLEGVTDTQYF. CDR3 DNA: TGTGCCAGCAGCATCGGAGGACTAGAGGGTGTAACAGATACGCAGTATTTT.

This clonotype was counted a few times. V is TRBV5-4 and J is TRBJ1-2, with D tentatively TRBD1 (6 bases). From germline, CDR1 is SGHNT and CDR2 YYREEE (reference sequence). The CDR3 totals 18 residues. V was pared by 5 bases and J by 5 bases, with 28 bases between. The CDR3 sequence is CASSPSPGTSDPTYGYTF. The DNA of the CDR3 is TGTGCCAGCAGTCCCAGCCCCGGGACATCGGACCCGACTTATGGCTACACCTTC.

V and J are TRBV4-3 and TRBJ2-7; 10 bases are shared with TRBD1. Germline V gives CDR1 LGHNA, CDR2 YSLEER. With V trimmed by 0 bases and J by 8 bases, 7 bases remained unmatched. The CDR3 spans 15 residues. The CDR3 nucleotides are TGCGCCAGCAGCCAAGATGGGACAGGGGTAGGCAAGCAGTACTTC. Amino acid sequence: CASSQDGTGVGKQYF.

This clonotype was observed a handful of times. This chain uses TRBV6-2 or TRBV6-3 with TRBJ1-2, with D maybe TRBD1 (6 bases). The CDR3 has 15 amino acids. Trimming took 8 bases from V and 7 from J, leaving 23 bases between them. Germline V CDR1 and CDR2: MNHEY, SVGEGT. The CDR3 here is CASHDFGGSWAGYTF. As DNA, the CDR3 is TGTGCCAGCCACGACTTTGGGGGCTCATGGGCTGGCTACACCTTC.

The CDR3 nucleotides read TGTGCCGGAAGACGACTGAATAATGAAAAACTGTTTTTT. This gives the protein CAGRRLNNEKLFF. The gene calls are TRBV2 and TRBJ1-4, with no clear D. In germline, CDR1 is SNHLY, CDR2 FYNNEI. Trimming took off 11 bases at V and 4 bases at J, with 14 bases between the two ends. This CDR3 is 13 amino acids long.

This clonotype was seen ten or more times. The chain uses TRBV29-1 and TRBJ2-7; 8 nucleotides align to TRBD2. This CDR3 comprises 11 residues. V lost 2 bases to trimming and J lost 9 bases; unmatched junction nucleotides: 3. Germline values: CDR1 SQVTM, CDR2 ANQGSEA. The CDR3 region is CSVEQTSAQYF. As DNA, the CDR3 is TGCAGCGTTGAACAGACTAGCGCGCAGTACTTC.

This clonotype has more than one count but fewer than ten. The V call is TRBV7-8, the J call TRBJ2-1; TRBD2 agrees at 10 bases. V gave up 4 bases and J gave up 7 bases; unmatched junction bases: 1. Germline CDR1 reads SGHVS; CDR2 reads FQNEAQ. The CDR3 runs to 13 residues. CDR3 bases: TGTGCCAGCAGCTCAGCGGGGGGGAATGAGCAGTTCTTC. Amino acids: CASSSAGGNEQFF.

This clonotype was seen at least ten times. The chain joins TRBV4-3 to TRBJ1-1; no firm D call. V was cut by 1 base and J by 4 bases, with 13 bases left in between. The CDR3 has 15 residues. Germline values: CDR1 LGHNA, CDR2 YSLEER. The CDR3 coding sequence is TGCGCCAGCAGCCAAGGGGCCGACTTGGGCACTGAAGCTTTCTTT. This codes for CASSQGADLGTEAFF.

This clonotype was found a few times. V is TRBV6-1 and J is TRBJ1-5, with D possibly TRBD1 on 5 matching bases. The length of the CDR3 is 13 residues. V was trimmed by 3 bases and J by 6 bases, leaving 9 bases between them. CDR1 is MNHNS and CDR2 is SASEGT in the germline V gene. CDR3 coding DNA: TGTGCCAGCAGTGACAGGGAACTTCAGCCCCAGCATTTT. It encodes CASSDRELQPQHF.

This clonotype was recorded at least ten times. V gene TRBV2 combines with J gene TRBJ2-7; 9 bases align to TRBD2. Germline V CDR1 and CDR2: SNHLY, FYNNEI. The V and J ends lost 1 base and 0 bases, in that order; junction bases with no gene match: 4. The CDR3 contains 16 residues. The CDR3 DNA is TGTGCCAGCAGTGAAGGGACTAGCGTCCTCTCCTACGAGCAGTACTTC. This encodes CASSEGTSVLSYEQYF.

This clonotype was detected only a few times. The chain links TRBV29-1 to TRBJ2-2; TRBD2 is a possible D gene (6 bases). The CDR3 runs to 15 residues. Germline assignment: CDR1 SQVTM and CDR2 ANQGSEA. Trimming stripped 7 bases from V and 5 bases from J, with 20 bases between. The CDR3 DNA reads TGCAGCGCCGCGGGACCGGGGATGGGGACCGGGGAGCTGTTTTTT. Translated, it gives CSAAGPGMGTGELFF.

This clonotype was seen repeatedly, ten times or more. CDR3 nucleotides: TGTGCCAGCAGCTTATCCGATACGGGGGCGCGGTGGAGAACTGAAGCTTTCTTT. This gives the protein CASSLSDTGARWRTEAFF. This rearrangement joins TRBV7-9 to TRBJ1-1; D might be TRBD1 (6 bases). Per the germline V gene, CDR1 is SEHNR and CDR2 is FQNEAQ (reference sequence). V was clipped by 2 bases and J by 5 bases, with 24 bases between them. The CDR3 runs 18 residues.

As for this clonotype: This may stem from a read error, because a much larger clone lies one nucleotide away. The V gene is TRBV6-2 or TRBV6-3, the J gene TRBJ1-1; 7 bases are a match to TRBD1. Trimming removed 5 bases from V and 2 bases from J; junction bases left unmatched: 8. Germline assignment: CDR1 MNHEY and CDR2 SVGEGT. The CDR3 has 15 amino acids. For the CDR3, the DNA is TGTGCCAGCAGTCACAAGGGACAGATTAACACTGAAGCTTTCTTT. This sequence encodes CASSHKGQINTEAFF.